The 20 T cell receptor beta chains given below trace back to one sample, sequenced in a study of T-cell reconstitution after alpha-beta-depleted transplantation in children. Unique molecular identifiers tagged the TCRbeta library. MiXCR, run by TCRdb on the PCR reads, gives a single entry per CDR3 protein. The repertoire has 450,000 to 700,000 distinct CDR3 sequences, 20% to 30% of them found once; the top ten carry 30% to 40%. The material was PBMCs, obtained before TCRalphabeta/CD19-depleted stem cell transplant. These receptors were obtained from a boy in the first two years of life with Wiskott-Aldrich syndrome, due to receive a stem cell transplant.

This chain joins TRBV7-6 and TRBJ2-7, with D possibly matching TRBD2 (7 bases). The V gene's germline CDR1 is SGHVS and CDR2 FNYEAQ. The CDR3 loop spans 16 amino acids. Trimming pared 2 bases from V and 1 base from J, leaving 15 bases between. The CDR3 nucleotides read TGTGCCAGCAGCTTATGGGGGGGCTCCTCTTCCTACGAGCAGTACTTC. It encodes CASSLWGGSSSYEQYF.

The rearrangement links TRBV5-1 to TRBJ2-5; D gene ambiguous. Germline V gene sequence: CDR1 SGHRS, CDR2 YFSETQ. V dropped 2 bases and J dropped 2 bases, with 13 bases sitting between them. The CDR3 totals 15 residues. CDR3 loop: CASSFNEAAQETQYF. Here the CDR3 DNA reads TGCGCCAGCAGCTTTAACGAGGCAGCACAAGAGACCCAGTACTTC.

The chain couples TRBV5-1 to TRBJ2-4; TRBD1 matches 9 bases. The V gene end was trimmed by 2 bases and the J gene end by 0 bases; junction bases not matched to a gene: 6. The CDR3 is made up of 17 amino acids. Germline CDR1 reads SGHRS; CDR2 reads YFSETQ. The CDR3 loop reads CASSLDRDRVAKNIQYF. The CDR3 coding sequence is TGCGCCAGCAGCTTAGACCGGGACAGGGTAGCCAAAAACATTCAGTACTTC.

This clonotype turned up a few times. The chain employs TRBV4-1 and TRBJ2-3; 12 bases agree with TRBD2. V dropped 2 bases and J dropped 0; count of bases not matched to a gene: 3. Germline V CDR1 and CDR2: MGHRA, YSYEKL. The CDR3 is 17 amino acids. CDR3 sequence: CASSQQTSGSSTDTQYF. CDR3 bases: TGCGCCAGCAGCCAACAGACTAGCGGGAGCAGCACAGATACGCAGTATTTT.

The rearrangement joins TRBV20-1 to TRBJ2-3; possible D gene TRBD1, 6 bases. Germline assignment: CDR1 DFQATT and CDR2 SNEGSKA (reference sequence). Trimming shortened V by 4 bases and J by 6 bases, and 8 bases separated the two germline ends. CDR3 length: 11 amino acids. The CDR3 protein is CSATGEDTQYF. CDR3 DNA sequence: TGCAGTGCTACAGGGGAGGATACGCAGTATTTT.

CDR3 sequence reads: CASSPPFRTDEAFF. Here the CDR3 DNA reads TGTGCCAGCTCACCACCATTTAGGACAGACGAAGCTTTCTTT. The genes are TRBV18 and TRBJ1-1, with a tentative D call TRBD1 (6 bases). CDR3 size: 14 residues. Trimming removed 0 bases at V and 8 bases at J, with 13 bases between. CDR1 and CDR2 (germline): KGHSH, LQKENI.

The chain has TRBV5-6 and TRBJ2-3; D is perhaps TRBD2 (6 bases). Germline loops: CDR1 SGHDT, CDR2 YYEEEE. The CDR3 spans 14 residues. Between the trimmed V and J ends, which lost 1 base and 1 base, there was a span of 7 bases. CDR3 coding DNA: TGTGCCAGCAGCTTGTGGGGGGGCACAGATACGCAGTATTTT. It yields the protein CASSLWGGTDTQYF.

The J gene is TRBJ2-7, the V gene TRBV20-1; 8 positions agree with TRBD2. J gave up 2 bases and V 0 bases, and 12 bases lay outside the gene matches. CDR3 length equals 17 residues. CDR1 is DFQATT and CDR2 is SNEGSKA in the germline V gene (reference sequence). CDR3 amino acids: CSARDPGAGVFPYEQYF. As DNA, the CDR3 is TGCAGTGCTAGAGATCCAGGAGCGGGAGTTTTCCCCTACGAGCAGTACTTC.

This clonotype was seen only a few times. The chain is built from TRBV5-1 and TRBJ2-7; D unclear. Germline CDR1 and CDR2: SGHRS and YFSETQ. This CDR3 region has 15 residues. V lost 0 bases to trimming and J lost 0 bases, with 10 bases between them. For the CDR3, the DNA is TGCGCCAGCAGCTTGGGGCAGGAATACTCCTACGAGCAGTACTTC. It yields the protein CASSLGQEYSYEQYF.

This clonotype was seen only a few times. This chain joins TRBV10-3 and TRBJ2-1; weak D call: TRBD2 (6 bases). The CDR3 covers 15 residues. The germline CDR1 and CDR2 sequences are ENHRY and SYGVKD. Between the trimmed V and J ends, which lost 2 bases and 2 bases, there was a span of 10 bases. CDR3 DNA sequence: TGTGCCATCAGTGAGCGGGAGCCCACCTACAATGAGCAGTTCTTC. Protein sequence: CAISEREPTYNEQFF.

The chain links TRBV29-1 to TRBJ2-2, with 8 bases matching TRBD1. Per germline, CDR1 SQVTM and CDR2 ANQGSEA. The ends lost 4 bases at V and 4 bases at J; junction bases unmatched: 11. CDR3 length: 16 residues. The CDR3 DNA sequence: TGCAGCGTTGCAAGGGTCGGGACAGGAGTCACCGGGGAGCTGTTTTTT. Amino acids: CSVARVGTGVTGELFF.

The chain employs TRBV29-1 and TRBJ2-5; D tentatively reads TRBD1 or TRBD2 (5 bases each). The V end was cut by 5 bases, the J end by 0 bases, with 16 bases between. Germline assignment: CDR1 SQVTM and CDR2 ANQGSEA. This CDR3 spans 15 amino acids. This CDR3 is CSVHQGCGYQETQYF. In DNA form, the CDR3 reads TGCAGCGTTCACCAGGGATGCGGGTACCAAGAGACCCAGTACTTC.

This clonotype was observed a handful of times. The chain couples TRBV11-2 to TRBJ2-1; 7 positions match TRBD2. Germline loops: CDR1 SGHAT, CDR2 FQNNGV. The CDR3 length is 18 residues. Trimming took 2 bases from V and 2 from J; bases not matched to a gene: 12. CDR3 in DNA: TGTGCCAGCAGCTTAAGTCCCACCCTAGCGGTTACCTACAATGAGCAGTTCTTC. Protein: CASSLSPTLAVTYNEQFF. Together with reference TRBV11-2 and TRBJ2-1, the CDR3 gives the full variable domain: EAGVAQSPRYKIIEKRQSVAFWCNPISGHATLYWYQQILGQGPKLLIQFQNNGVVDDSQLPKDRFSAERLKGVDSTLKIQPAKLEDSAVYLCASSLSPTLAVTYNEQFFGPGTRLTVL.

This clonotype occurred a few times. Written as DNA, the CDR3 is TGTGCCAGCAGCTTGAGGGGGAGGGCCCCCAATGAGCAGTTCTTC. Amino acid sequence: CASSLRGRAPNEQFF. This chain joins TRBV7-2 and TRBJ2-1, with TRBD2 as a possible D gene (7 bases). With 3 bases removed from V and 6 bases from J, the gap between germline ends came to 15 bases. Germline-derived CDR1 and CDR2 are SGHTA and FQGNSA. The CDR3 has 15 residues.

This clonotype was counted between two and nine times. The chain recombines TRBV5-1 with TRBJ2-1; 8 nucleotides line up with TRBD2. The CDR3 length is 15 residues. The germline V gene has CDR1 SGHRS and CDR2 YFSETQ. V was pared by 0 bases and J by 5 bases, with 4 bases of the junction left unmatched. The CDR3, as DNA: TGCGCCAGCAGCTTGGGGTTGCGGGAGGACAATGAGCAGTTCTTC. Protein product: CASSLGLREDNEQFF.

This clonotype has a handful of counts. The chain uses TRBV20-1 and TRBJ2-6; 7 nucleotides align to TRBD2. The CDR3 totals 16 residues. The V and J ends lost 2 bases and 3 bases, in that order; junction bases with no gene match: 7. Germline-derived CDR1 and CDR2 are DFQATT and SNEGSKA (reference sequence). The CDR3 sequence is CSARSGGRSGANVLTF. As DNA, the CDR3 is TGCAGTGCTAGATCTGGCGGGAGAAGTGGGGCCAACGTCCTGACTTTC.

This clonotype was detected only a few times. This chain uses TRBV27 with TRBJ1-6; 8 bases are a match to TRBD1. CDR3 length equals 15 residues. CDR1 and CDR2 (germline): MNHEY, SMNVEV (reference sequence). J gave up 10 bases and V 3 bases, and 8 bases lay outside the gene matches. The CDR3 coding sequence is TGTGCCAGCAGTTTCCTGGACAGGGATGGCTCACCCCTCCACTTT. Translation: CASSFLDRDGSPLHF.

CDR3 amino acids: CAISASGQGALGAQHF. The CDR3 DNA sequence: TGTGCCATCAGTGCTTCGGGACAGGGAGCCCTTGGGGCCCAGCATTTT. The gene calls are TRBV10-3 and TRBJ1-5; 9 nucleotides agree with TRBD1. There are 16 residues in the CDR3. Germline values: CDR1 ENHRY, CDR2 SYGVKD. V shed 4 bases, J shed 11 bases, and the junction held 15 bases outside the gene matches.

The chain uses TRBV5-1 and TRBJ2-3; 13 nucleotides match TRBD2. From germline, CDR1 is SGHRS and CDR2 YFSETQ. CDR3 length: 16 amino acids. With V trimmed by 3 bases and J by 2 bases, 3 bases remained unmatched. CDR3 residues: CASSSGLAGFTDTQYF. Here the CDR3 DNA reads TGCGCCAGCAGCTCGGGACTAGCGGGGTTCACAGATACGCAGTATTTT.

This clonotype came up many times. The chain uses TRBV27 and TRBJ2-7, with D perhaps matching TRBD2 (5 bases). The CDR3 spans 13 residues. Trimming removed 2 bases at V and 3 bases at J, with 8 bases between. Germline V gene lookup returns CDR1 MNHEY and CDR2 SMNVEV (reference sequence). The CDR3 region is CASSLGRGYEQYF. In DNA, the CDR3 is TGTGCCAGCAGTTTAGGACGGGGCTACGAGCAGTACTTC.